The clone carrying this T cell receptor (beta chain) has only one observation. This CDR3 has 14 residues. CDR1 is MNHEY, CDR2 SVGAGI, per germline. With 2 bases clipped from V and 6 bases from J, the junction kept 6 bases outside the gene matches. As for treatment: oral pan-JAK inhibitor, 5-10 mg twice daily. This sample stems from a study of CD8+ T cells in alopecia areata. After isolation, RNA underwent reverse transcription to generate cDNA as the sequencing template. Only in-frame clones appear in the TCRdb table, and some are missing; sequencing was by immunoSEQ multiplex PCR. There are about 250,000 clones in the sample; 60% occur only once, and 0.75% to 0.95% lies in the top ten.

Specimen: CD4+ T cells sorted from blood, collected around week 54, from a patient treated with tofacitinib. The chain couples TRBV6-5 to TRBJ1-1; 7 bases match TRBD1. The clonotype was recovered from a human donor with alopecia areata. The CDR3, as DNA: TGTGCCAGCAGTTACCTAAGACAGGGCGCTGAAGCTTTCTTT. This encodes CASSYLRQGAEAFF.